This T cell receptor beta chain was observed in a study of molecular identifiers for immune sequencing clone quantification. This clonotype was picked up many times. CDR1 is DFQATT and CDR2 is SNEGSKA in the germline V gene (reference sequence). The CDR3 length is 15 residues. Trimming stripped 0 bases from V and 6 bases from J, with 16 bases between. TCRdb passed the PCR reads through MiXCR, listing each CDR3 protein once. The repertoire holds a few hundred thousand distinct CDR3 sequences, with around 23% as singletons. The source material was naive CD8+ T cells from blood, with Jurkat cell RNA spiked in. Subset indicated: FACS-sorted CD8+CD4-CCR7+CD45RA+ naive T cells. The receptor was derived from a human donor in good health. Some libraries in this study had Jurkat cell RNA spiked in. The rearrangement uses TRBV20-1 and TRBJ2-3; D gene ambiguous. CDR3 amino acids: CSAREIDISWDTQYF. The CDR3 coding sequence is TGCAGTGCTAGAGAAATCGACATATCTTGGGATACGCAGTATTTT.